The sequence of this TCR beta chain was determined in a study of PD-L1 blockade in urothelial cancer. Overall study context: Blood was subjected to analysis at 3 weeks (second dose) and 6 weeks following treatment start.

Looked up from germline, CDR1 is LNHDA and CDR2 is SQIVND (reference sequence). The CDR3 sequence is 15 residues long. Germline trimming cut 7 bases from V and 1 base from J; bases unmatched to any gene: 9. The method was immunoSEQ multiplex PCR; TCRdb's version includes in-frame clones alone and lacks a portion of them. The sample shows about 50,000 clones, 70% to 90% of them seen only once. The time point is: peripheral blood 6 weeks after treatment start. The sample here was PBMCs, taken around atezolizumab (anti-PD-L1) treatment. The V and J genes are TRBV19 and TRBJ1-2, with TRBD1 matching 7 bases. This TCR was sampled from a middle-aged man with urothelial cancer. As DNA, the CDR3 is TGTGCCAGTACCTCCGGACAGGCGATTAACTATGGCTACACCTTC. It is translated as CASTSGQAINYGYTF.